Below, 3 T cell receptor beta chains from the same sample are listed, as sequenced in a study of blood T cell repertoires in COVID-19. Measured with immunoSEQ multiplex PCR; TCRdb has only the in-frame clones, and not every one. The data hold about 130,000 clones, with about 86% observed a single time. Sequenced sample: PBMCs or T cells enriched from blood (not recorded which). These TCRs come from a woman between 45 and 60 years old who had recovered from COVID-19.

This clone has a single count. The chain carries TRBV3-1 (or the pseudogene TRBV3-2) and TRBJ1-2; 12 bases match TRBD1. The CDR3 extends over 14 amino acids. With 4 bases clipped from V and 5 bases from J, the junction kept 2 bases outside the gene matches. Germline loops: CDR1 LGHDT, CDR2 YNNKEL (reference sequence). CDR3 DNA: TGTGCCAGCAGCCGGGACAGGGGGCCTTATGGCTACACCTTC. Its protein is CASSRDRGPYGYTF.

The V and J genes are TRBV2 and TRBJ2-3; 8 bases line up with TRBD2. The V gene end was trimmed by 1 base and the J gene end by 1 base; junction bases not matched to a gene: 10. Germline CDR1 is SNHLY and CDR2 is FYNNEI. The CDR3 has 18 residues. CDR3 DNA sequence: TGTGCCAGCAGTGAAGGTTTTTTATCGGGGGGGGGCACAGATACGCAGTATTTT. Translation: CASSEGFLSGGGTDTQYF.

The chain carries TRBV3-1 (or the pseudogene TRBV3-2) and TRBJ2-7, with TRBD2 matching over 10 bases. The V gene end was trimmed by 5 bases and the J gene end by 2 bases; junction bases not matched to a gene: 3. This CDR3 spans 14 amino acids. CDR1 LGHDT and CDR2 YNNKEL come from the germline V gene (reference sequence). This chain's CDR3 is CASSATSGAYEQYF. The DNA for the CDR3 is TGTGCCAGCAGCGCCACTAGCGGGGCCTACGAGCAGTACTTC.